This paragraph covers one T cell receptor (beta chain) sequence. The data originate from a study of blood T cell repertoires in COVID-19. Background on the study: The United States, Italy and Spain supplied acute and convalescent COVID-19 samples. PBMCs, B-cell-depleted T cells, or T cells were the source of the cDNA or gDNA that made up the material.

As originally analysed: Reference gene primer amplification in the assay estimated nucleated cell counts. Libraries were prepared by immunoSEQ multiplex PCR; TCRdb keeps only in-frame clonotypes and omits some of them. Clone size and V and J calls were adopted from that table, with D and trimming inferred from the DNA. The repertoire consists of some 350,000 clones, with around 87% occurring once and the leading ten covering about 3%. The TCR was taken from a human donor in a cohort sampled during active COVID-19. Sequenced: peripheral blood.

In nucleotides, the CDR3 is TGTGCCAGCAGTTTGAACGGGGGGGGTGGAGAAAAACTGTTTTTT. Amino acids: CASSLNGGGGEKLFF. The J gene is TRBJ1-4, the V gene TRBV27, with a possible D match to TRBD1 (5 bases). CDR1 MNHEY and CDR2 SMNVEV come from the germline V gene (reference sequence). CDR3 length: 15 amino acids. Trimming removed 3 bases from V and 8 bases from J, with 16 bases in between. The complete variable domain, with remaining parts taken from reference TRBV27 and TRBJ1-4, reads EAQVTQNPRYLITVTGKKLTVTCSQNMNHEYMSWYRQDPGLGLRQIYYSMNVEVTDKGDVPEGYKVSRKEKRNFPLILESPSPNQTSLYFCASSLNGGGGEKLFFGSGTQLSVL.